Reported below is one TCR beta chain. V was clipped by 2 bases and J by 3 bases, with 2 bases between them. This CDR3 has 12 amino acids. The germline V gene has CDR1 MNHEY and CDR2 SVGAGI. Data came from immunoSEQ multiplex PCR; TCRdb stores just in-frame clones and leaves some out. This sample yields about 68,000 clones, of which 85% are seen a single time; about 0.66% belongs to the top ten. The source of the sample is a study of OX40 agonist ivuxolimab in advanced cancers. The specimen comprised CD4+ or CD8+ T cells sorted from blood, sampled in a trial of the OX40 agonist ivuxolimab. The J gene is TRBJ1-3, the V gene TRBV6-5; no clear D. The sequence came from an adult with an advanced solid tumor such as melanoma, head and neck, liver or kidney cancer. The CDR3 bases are TGTGCCAGCAGTTACAATGGAAACACCATATATTTT. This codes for CASSYNGNTIYF.